The 18 T cell receptor beta chains given below trace back to one sample, sequenced in a study of T cell responses to AZD1222 COVID-19 vaccine. TCRdb's table, derived via immunoSEQ multiplex PCR, lists solely in-frame clones and lacks some. The sample has over 100,000 clones, 65% to 90% seen once. This material consisted of peripheral blood, taken 28 days after the second dose of the MenACWY control vaccine. The receptors shown here come from an adult who received the MenACWY meningococcal vaccine as a control.

V gene TRBV18 combines with J gene TRBJ1-1, with a tentative D call TRBD1 (5 bases). V lost 6 bases and J 7 bases, leaving 15 bases between the germline ends. The CDR3 has 13 amino acids. Germline lookup yields CDR1 KGHSH and CDR2 LQKENI. The DNA of the CDR3 is TGTGCCAGCTCTACCTCCGGGGCCGATGAAGCTTTCTTT. As protein: CASSTSGADEAFF.

The chain carries TRBV7-9 and TRBJ1-5; D perhaps matches TRBD1 (6 bases). In germline, CDR1 is SEHNR, CDR2 FQNEAQ (reference sequence). The CDR3 loop spans 13 amino acids. Between the trimmed V and J ends, which lost 7 bases and 3 bases, there was a span of 10 bases. CDR3 bases: TGTGCCAGCACCAGGGGCGACAATCAGCCCCAGCATTTT. Translation: CASTRGDNQPQHF.

The genes are TRBV11-3 and TRBJ1-1; the D is unclear. The CDR3 sequence is 11 residues long. CDR1 is SGHNT and CDR2 is YENEEA in the germline V gene. V lost 5 bases, J lost 6 bases, and 7 bases lay in between. The CDR3 spells CASSVKSEAFF. The CDR3 DNA reads as TGTGCCAGCAGCGTTAAATCTGAAGCTTTCTTT. The entire variable domain, with the rest obtained from reference TRBV11-3 and TRBJ1-1, is as follows: EAGVVQSPRYKIIEKKQPVAFWCNPISGHNTLYWYLQNLGQGPELLIRYENEEAVDDSQLPKDRFSAERLKGVDSTLKIQPAELGDSAVYLCASSVKSEAFFGQGTRLTVV.

The J gene is TRBJ1-3, the V gene TRBV3-1 (or the pseudogene TRBV3-2); D is uncertain. Germline V gene lookup returns CDR1 LGHDT and CDR2 YNNKEL (reference sequence). The CDR3 consists of 16 residues. The V and J ends lost 1 base and 4 bases respectively, with 14 bases between them. For the CDR3, the DNA is TGTGCCAGCAGCCAAGTAAACCCGGGTAGCGGAAACACCATATATTTT. Translation gives CASSQVNPGSGNTIYF.

The chain has TRBV6-5 and TRBJ2-3, with 9 nucleotides matching TRBD2. CDR1 and CDR2 (germline): MNHEY, SVGAGI. The CDR3 has 16 amino acids. Trimming cost V 2 bases and J 4 bases; bases outside gene matches: 7. This chain's CDR3 is CASSYGGGGAADTQYF. The DNA of the CDR3 is TGTGCCAGCAGTTACGGTGGCGGGGGGGCCGCAGATACGCAGTATTTT.

The chain recombines TRBV10-3 with TRBJ1-5; no clear D gene. V lost 4 bases to trimming and J lost 2 bases, with 3 bases between them. The CDR3 is 12 amino acids. The germline gives CDR1 ENHRY, CDR2 SYGVKD. This CDR3 reads CAISAGNQPQHF. The CDR3 DNA sequence: TGTGCCATCAGTGCGGGCAATCAGCCCCAGCATTTT.

The V gene is TRBV15, the J gene TRBJ2-5; 9 nucleotides agree with TRBD1. CDR1 and CDR2 from the germline V gene are LNHNV and YYDKDF (reference sequence). After removal of 2 bases from V and 5 bases from J, the junction contained 3 bases not matched to a gene. The length of the CDR3 is 14 residues. CDR3 region: CATSRPDRGETQYF. The DNA of the CDR3 is TGTGCCACCAGCAGACCGGACAGGGGTGAGACCCAGTACTTC.

The CDR3 nucleotides are TGTGCCAGCAGCTTGGACAGGGAAAGGTCCGGGGAGCTGTTTTTT. It yields the protein CASSLDRERSGELFF. The genes are TRBV5-6 and TRBJ2-2, with D possibly matching TRBD1 (6 bases). Germline lookup yields CDR1 SGHDT and CDR2 YYEEEE. Trimming pared 0 bases from V and 6 bases from J, leaving 12 bases between. The CDR3 has 15 residues.

The chain links TRBV11-3 to TRBJ2-2; 7 nucleotides match TRBD1. Per the germline V gene, CDR1 is SGHNT and CDR2 is YENEEA. Trimming at V came to 5 bases and at J to 5 bases, leaving 5 bases not matched to a gene. The CDR3 runs 14 residues. The DNA for the CDR3 is TGTGCCAGCAGCAAGGGACAGAATACCGGGGAGCTGTTTTTT. This encodes CASSKGQNTGELFF.

This chain joins TRBV9 and TRBJ1-1, with D uncertain. Germline CDR1 is SGDLS and CDR2 is YYNGEE. The CDR3 has 14 amino acids. The V end was cut by 0 bases, the J end by 4 bases, with 10 bases between. The CDR3 nucleotides are TGTGCCAGCAGCGTAGGAGGTTGGGGCACTGAAGCTTTCTTT. This translates into CASSVGGWGTEAFF.

The V gene is TRBV5-1, the J gene TRBJ1-1; a possible D gene is TRBD1 (5 bases). The CDR3 extends over 15 amino acids. V was pared by 0 bases and J by 4 bases, with 13 bases between. Per germline, CDR1 SGHRS and CDR2 YFSETQ. The CDR3 is CASSLDRPGGTEAFF. The CDR3 DNA sequence: TGCGCCAGCAGCTTGGACAGGCCGGGTGGCACTGAAGCTTTCTTT.

With regard to this clone: One junction end does not reproduce the germline sequence, and a read error may be involved. J is TRBJ2-7 and V is TRBV7-7; 7 bases map to TRBD1. The CDR3 is 14 residues long. In germline, CDR1 is SSHAT, CDR2 FNYEAQ (reference sequence). The CDR3 is CASSPQGSPYEQYF. CDR3 bases: TGTGCTAGCAGCCCACAGGGGTCCCCCTACGAGCAGTACTTC.

The chain combines TRBV6-5 with TRBJ1-2, with D possibly TRBD1 on 5 matching bases. Between the trimmed V and J ends, which lost 5 bases and 7 bases, there was a span of 17 bases. The CDR3 loop spans 14 amino acids. Germline V gene data show CDR1 as MNHEY and CDR2 as SVGAGI. This CDR3 is CASSPKGTAGGYTF. As DNA, the CDR3 is TGTGCCAGCAGTCCAAAAGGGACCGCGGGTGGCTACACCTTC.

This sequence joins TRBV5-1 and TRBJ1-1, with 9 positions matching TRBD1. J was trimmed by 4 bases and V by 7 bases; bases with no gene match: 8. Germline lookup yields CDR1 SGHRS and CDR2 YFSETQ. CDR3 size: 14 residues. The CDR3 region has the DNA TGCGCCAGCGATCTCGGGGACAGGGTCACTGAAGCTTTCTTT. Amino acid sequence: CASDLGDRVTEAFF.

The J gene is TRBJ2-2, the V gene TRBV5-4; D is perhaps TRBD2 (5 bases). The CDR3 sequence is 15 residues long. CDR1 is SGHNT, CDR2 YYREEE, per germline (reference sequence). V was clipped by 4 bases and J by 7 bases, with 17 bases between them. The CDR3 region has the DNA TGTGCCAGCAGCCGGCCGAGGGCCGCGGGCGGGGAGCTGTTTTTT. It is translated as CASSRPRAAGGELFF.

The rearrangement uses TRBV6-5 and TRBJ2-7, with 8 bases identical to TRBD1. CDR1 and CDR2 (germline): MNHEY, SVGAGI. The CDR3 is 15 amino acids. Trimming cost V 7 bases and J 4 bases; bases outside gene matches: 12. CDR3 coding DNA: TGTGCCAGCACCATAGGGGCGCAGGGGGCGTACGAGCAGTACTTC. It specifies CASTIGAQGAYEQYF.

The chain uses TRBV14 and TRBJ1-4, with a tentative D call TRBD1 (5 bases). This CDR3 comprises 19 residues. V lost 3 bases, J lost 4 bases, and 24 bases lay in between. Germline V gene lookup returns CDR1 SGHDN and CDR2 FVKESK. This chain's CDR3 is CASSHLWRFSGGFNEKLFF. In DNA, the CDR3 is TGTGCCAGCAGCCACCTATGGAGGTTTTCCGGGGGATTTAATGAAAAACTGTTTTTT.

The count of this clone is one. V is TRBV3-1 (or the pseudogene TRBV3-2) and J is TRBJ1-5, with 9 bases matching TRBD1. Trimming took 6 bases from V and 7 from J; bases not matched to a gene: 10. The germline gives CDR1 LGHDT, CDR2 YNNKEL (reference sequence). The CDR3 totals 15 residues. The CDR3 is CASSPTTGGSQPQHF. As DNA, the CDR3 is TGTGCCAGCAGTCCCACGACAGGGGGGAGCCAGCCCCAGCATTTT.